The sequence of this TCR beta chain was determined in a study of T cells in Graves' hyperthyroidism and ophthalmopathy. Study outcomes and limitations: Blood also contained most expanded thyroid clonotypes above 0.001.

What was amplified from RNA transcripts were TCR beta CDR3 regions. When the TCR CDR3 underwent first-round RT-PCR, the HTBI primer set was used. TCRdb re-called the multiplex PCR reads through MiXCR, storing one row per CDR3 protein. The repertoire includes around 500,000 distinct CDR3 sequences, approximately 15% of them detected once, and over 15% sits in the top ten. This CDR3 has 18 residues. Germline CDR1 reads MGHRA; CDR2 reads YSYEKL. A word on this clonotype: Its antigen remains unknown. At one end, the junction sequence differs from germline, possibly due to a read error.

For Graves' hyperthyroidism to be stable, ophthalmopathy could not progress within 18 months. The PBMCs studied were ones that came from 8.5 to 10 ml fresh peripheral blood. The origin of this receptor is a woman aged 18-30 years with Graves' hyperthyroidism. The V and J genes are TRBV4-1 and TRBJ2-1; 7 nucleotides align to TRBD1. What was sequenced was blood. For the CDR3, the DNA is TGCGCCAGCGGCCAATCGGGACAGCCAACAATCTCCTACAATGAGCAGTTCTTC. Protein sequence: CASGQSGQPTISYNEQFF.